The rows below give T cell receptor beta chains drawn from one sample of a study of blood T cell repertoires in COVID-19. Clones were sequenced by immunoSEQ multiplex PCR, and TCRdb holds only the in-frame ones, with some missing. The sample carries around 230,000 clones, 70% to 85% recorded once. Sequenced input: peripheral blood. Receptor source: a man aged 40-55 years who had recovered from COVID-19. The CDR3 runs from the conserved cysteine through the conserved F or W. D genes are given only for firm matches. Size values are once, few and many counts, or a class for expanded clones, and some rows have none.

clone_size d_call j_call v_call cdr3_nt cdr3_aa
NA NA TRBJ2-1 TRBV19 TGTGCCAGTAGTCAACGTGGGCGTATGTGGGCAAGTGAGCAGTTCTTC CASSQRGRMWASEQFF
NA TRBD2 TRBJ2-3 TRBV6-5 TGTGCCAGCAGTAGGCGGGAGGATACGCAGTATTTT CASSRREDTQYF
NA TRBD2 TRBJ2-2 TRBV29-1 TGCAGCGTGGACGGGACTAGCGGGGGGACCGGGGAGCTGTTTTTT CSVDGTSGGTGELFF
NA NA TRBJ1-4 TRBV30 TGTGCCTGGAGTGATGGGTTTGGCGGGGAAAAACTGTTTTTT CAWSDGFGGEKLFF
NA NA TRBJ1-5 TRBV30 TGTGCCTGGGGGAGGGGGAGCAATCAGCCCCAGCATTTT CAWGRGSNQPQHF
few TRBD1 TRBJ1-1 TRBV10-2 TGCGCCAGCAGCCGGACAGGGATCCAGCCTTCGGCTTTCTTT CASSRTGIQPSAFF
NA TRBD1 TRBJ2-2 TRBV27 TGTGCCAGCAGTTCCCGCCCCGGGACAGGGGTTATCGGGGAGCTGTTTTTT CASSSRPGTGVIGELFF
NA NA TRBJ1-5 TRBV19 TGTGCCAGTAGTCCACATTCTAGGTCCCAGCCCCAGCATTTT CASSPHSRSQPQHF
NA NA TRBJ2-3 TRBV5-8 TGTGCCAGCAGCATAACAGGGACAGATACGCAGTATTTT CASSITGTDTQYF
NA NA TRBJ2-5 TRBV28 TGTGCCAGCAGTAAATCACGGGGATGGGTGGAGACCCAGTACTTC CASSKSRGWVETQYF
NA NA TRBJ1-1 TRBV12-3/TRBV12-4 TGTGCCAGCAGCCTGAGTTTGAACACTGAAGCTTTCTTT CASSLSLNTEAFF
NA NA TRBJ2-7 TRBV6-2/TRBV6-3 TGTGCCAGCAGTCAACAGGGTGGCTACGAGCAGTACTTC CASSQQGGYEQYF
NA NA TRBJ1-2 TRBV9 TGTGCCAGCAGCGTAGGGCAGATCGCTAACTATGGCTACACCTTC CASSVGQIANYGYTF
NA NA TRBJ2-5 TRBV2 TGTGCCAGTTGCTTCGGGGAGACCCAGTACTTC CASCFGETQYF
NA TRBD2 TRBJ2-3 TRBV6-2/TRBV6-3 TGTGCCAGCACCCCGACCCGACTAGCGGGAGACGATACGCAGTATTTT CASTPTRLAGDDTQYF
NA NA TRBJ2-3 TRBV5-6 TGTGCCAGCAGCTTGGTAGGTTCGGGGGGCACAGATACGCAGTATTTT CASSLVGSGGTDTQYF
NA TRBD2 TRBJ2-3 TRBV6-1 TGTGCCAGCAGTGAGGGACTAGCGGGAGAGGTTGATACGCAGTATTTT CASSEGLAGEVDTQYF
NA TRBD1 TRBJ1-4 TRBV6-2/TRBV6-3 TGTGCCAGCAGTCTCCGGGACAGAAAACTGTTTTTT CASSLRDRKLFF
NA NA TRBJ2-1 TRBV7-9 TGTGCCAGCAGCTTAGGGCAGGGTTGGTACAATGAGCAGTTCTTC CASSLGQGWYNEQFF
once NA TRBJ2-7 TRBV25-1 TGTGCCACCAGGGACCTAAGGGGGGAGCAGTACTTC CATRDLRGEQYF
NA TRBD1 TRBJ1-2 TRBV11-2 TGTGCCAGCAGCTCCCGGACAGGTACTAACTATGGCTACACCTTC CASSSRTGTNYGYTF
NA NA TRBJ2-5 TRBV6-2/TRBV6-3 TGTGCCAGCAGTTTGATCCAGGCTCAAGAGACCCAGTACTTC CASSLIQAQETQYF
once TRBD1 TRBJ2-2 TRBV6-4 TGTGCCAGCAGTACCGGACAGGACACCGGGGAGCTGTTTTTT CASSTGQDTGELFF
NA TRBD2 TRBJ2-1 TRBV29-1 TGCAGCGTTTATGGTAGCGGGGGGATCCGGGCAGGGAATGAGCAGTTCTTC CSVYGSGGIRAGNEQFF
NA TRBD1 TRBJ2-2 TRBV5-1 TGCGCCAGCAACACTAGGACAGGTTCGAACACCGGGGAGCTGTTTTTT CASNTRTGSNTGELFF
NA NA TRBJ1-2 TRBV9 TGTGCCAGCAGCGTAGACGGCTACAGCCACTATGGCTACACCTTC CASSVDGYSHYGYTF
NA NA TRBJ2-1 TRBV6-5 TGTGCCATCCTACTAGACTCTCTGCCTGAGCAGTTCTTC CAILLDSLPEQFF
NA NA TRBJ2-7 TRBV18 TGTGCCAGCTCACCACCCTCAGATCCCTACGAGCAGTACTTC CASSPPSDPYEQYF
NA TRBD1 TRBJ1-5 TRBV30 TGTGCCTGGAGGGACAGGGAAGATAGCAATCAGCCCCAGCATTTT CAWRDREDSNQPQHF
NA NA TRBJ1-1 TRBV19 TGTGCCAGTATCGGTGGCGGTGAAGCTTTCTTT CASIGGGEAFF
NA TRBD2 TRBJ2-2 TRBV7-2 TGTGCCAGCAGCTTAGCGCGGGCTAGCGGGTGGACCGGGGAGCTGTTTTTT CASSLARASGWTGELFF
once TRBD1 TRBJ1-2 TRBV2 TGTGCCAGCAGGATATCAGGGGGGAACCCCTATGGCTACACCTTC CASRISGGNPYGYTF
NA NA TRBJ2-5 TRBV12-2 TGTGCAAGTCGCCCCCCTAGCGGGGGTTCCTCCCAGTACTTC CASRPPSGGSSQYF
NA NA TRBJ1-5 TRBV19 TGTGCCAGTAGAAGTCTGGCAGGGAGGTATCAGCCCCAGCATTTT CASRSLAGRYQPQHF
once NA TRBJ2-5 TRBV6-5 TGTGCCAGCAGTTACGAGGGGACAACCCAGTACTTC CASSYEGTTQYF
NA NA TRBJ1-5 TRBV27 TGTGCCAGCAGTCCCTATGAGGGGGGCAATCAGCCCCAGCATTTT CASSPYEGGNQPQHF
NA TRBD1 TRBJ2-5 TRBV5-4 TGTGCCAGCAGCTTGGATCCAGGGGGCACGGAGACCCAGTACTTC CASSLDPGGTETQYF
few NA TRBJ1-4 TRBV5-8 TGTGCCAGCAGCTCCGGGCTTACAGGGAGCACAACTAATGAAAAACTGTTTTTT CASSSGLTGSTTNEKLFF
NA NA TRBJ2-3 TRBV20-1 TGCAGTGCTAGCTCGGGAAATACGCAGTATTTT CSASSGNTQYF
NA NA TRBJ2-1 TRBV20-1 TGCAGTGCTAGTCTCGAGAGGGCTAGCGTGGATAATGAGCAGTTCTTC CSASLERASVDNEQFF
NA TRBD2 TRBJ2-1 TRBV5-1 TGCGCCAGCAGCTTGGCCGTACTAGCGGGTCCCTACAATGAGCAGTTCTTC CASSLAVLAGPYNEQFF
NA NA TRBJ2-5 TRBV23-1 TGCGCCAGCAGTCAACCTTTCCCACCCGGGGTCGCGGAGACCCAGTACTTC CASSQPFPPGVAETQYF
NA TRBD2 TRBJ2-7 TRBV10-3 TGTGCCATCAAGACTAGCGGGAACCGTGGCCGGGGCGAGCAGTACTTC CAIKTSGNRGRGEQYF
once NA TRBJ2-7 TRBV6-6 TGTGCCAGCAGTGTCGGGGTCTACGAGCAGTACTTC CASSVGVYEQYF
many TRBD1 TRBJ1-2 TRBV5-6 TGTGCCAGCAGCTTGAGGGGGCAGGGCTATGGCTACACCTTC CASSLRGQGYGYTF
few NA TRBJ1-1 TRBV6-6 TGTGCCAGCAGACCCGGCGGGGGGGTCCAAACTGAAGCTTTCTTT CASRPGGGVQTEAFF
NA TRBD1 TRBJ2-1 TRBV7-7 TGTGCCAGCAGTCCGTCCACAGGGGGCCCCTACAATGAGCAGTTCTTC CASSPSTGGPYNEQFF
few NA TRBJ2-7 TRBV6-5 TGTGCCAGCAGTCAGGGGCTCCGGAGCTCCTACGAGCAGTACTTC CASSQGLRSSYEQYF
NA TRBD1 TRBJ1-1 TRBV20-1 TGCAGTGCGGAAAACAGGGGGCCGGCTTTCTTT CSAENRGPAFF
once NA TRBJ2-7 TRBV30 TGTGCCTGGAGACAGGGCGTTTCGGGGGAGCAGTACTTC CAWRQGVSGEQYF
NA NA TRBJ1-1 TRBV5-4 TGTGCCAGCAGCTTGGCTGGGAGGATGAACACTGAAGCTTTCTTT CASSLAGRMNTEAFF
NA TRBD1 TRBJ1-5 TRBV28 TGTGCCAGCAGTTTGGGACAGATTTATAGCGGGAGGCCCCAGCATTTT CASSLGQIYSGRPQHF
NA NA TRBJ2-3 TRBV19 TGTGCCAGTACCCCAAGCGCGGGACGGCGGGGCACAGATACGCAGTATTTT CASTPSAGRRGTDTQYF
NA TRBD1 TRBJ1-4 TRBV18 TGTGCCAGCTCACAGGACAGGGAAAGCGAAAAACTGTTTTTT CASSQDRESEKLFF
NA TRBD1 TRBJ1-1 TRBV5-6 TGTGCCAGCAGCTTAGGGACAGCGAACACTGAAGCTTTCTTT CASSLGTANTEAFF
few TRBD1 TRBJ2-1 TRBV5-1 TGCGCCAGCAGCACTGGACAGGGTTACAATGAGCAGTTCTTC CASSTGQGYNEQFF
once NA TRBJ2-5 TRBV11-3 TGTGCCAGCAGCAGGGGCTTCCAAGAGACCCAGTACTTC CASSRGFQETQYF
NA NA TRBJ2-3 TRBV3-1/TRBV3-2 TGTGCCAGCAGCCAAGTTTCTACAGATACGCAGTATTTT CASSQVSTDTQYF
NA TRBD1 TRBJ2-7 TRBV2 TGTGCCAGCAGATGGACAGGGCTGATCTACGAGCAGTACTTC CASRWTGLIYEQYF